The TCR beta chain described here comes from a study of T cells in Graves' hyperthyroidism and ophthalmopathy. Template material for amplifying TCR beta CDR3 regions consisted of RNA transcripts. The TCR CDR3 was amplified in a first-round RT-PCR using the HTBI primer set. One entry per CDR3 protein, called by TCRdb with MiXCR from the multiplex PCR reads. Found here are hundreds of thousands of distinct CDR3 sequences, about 20% of them singletons; the top ten hold less than 55%. Germline CDR1 DFQATT, CDR2 SNEGSKA (reference sequence). Losses at the gene ends were 6 bases for V and 1 base for J; bases not matched to a gene: 3. The length of the CDR3 is 14 residues.

The V and J genes are TRBV20-1 and TRBJ2-6; 7 bases are a match to TRBD1. Sequenced input: blood. The TCR sequence derives from a man aged 35-49 years with Graves' ophthalmopathy. Here the CDR3 reads CSADRVSGANVLTF. The CDR3 coding sequence is TGCAGTGCCGACAGGGTATCTGGGGCCAACGTCCTGACTTTC.